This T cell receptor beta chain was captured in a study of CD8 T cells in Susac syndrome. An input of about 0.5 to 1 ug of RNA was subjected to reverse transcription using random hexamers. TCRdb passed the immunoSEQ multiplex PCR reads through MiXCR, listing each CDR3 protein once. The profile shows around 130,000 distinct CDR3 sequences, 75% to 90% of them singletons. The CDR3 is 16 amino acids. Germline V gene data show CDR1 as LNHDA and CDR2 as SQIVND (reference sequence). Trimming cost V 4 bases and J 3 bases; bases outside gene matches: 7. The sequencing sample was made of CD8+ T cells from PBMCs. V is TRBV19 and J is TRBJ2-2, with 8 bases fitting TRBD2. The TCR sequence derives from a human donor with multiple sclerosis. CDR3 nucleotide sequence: TGTGCCAGTAGTACCGATCGGGAGGGGTACACCGGGGAGCTGTTTTTT. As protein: CASSTDREGYTGELFF.